The 22 T cell receptor beta chains in this list originate from one sample, sequenced in a study of T cells in Graves' hyperthyroidism and ophthalmopathy. From RNA transcripts, TCR beta CDR3 regions were amplified. The primer set for the first-round RT-PCR of the TCR CDR3 was HTBI. TCRdb reprocessed the multiplex PCR reads via MiXCR and lists one record per CDR3 protein. The sample yields around 500,000 distinct CDR3 sequences, roughly an eighth seen once. Sample: blood. The receptor set was obtained from a woman aged 18-29 years with Graves' hyperthyroidism.

Many counts were recorded for this clonotype. The rearrangement uses TRBV20-1 and TRBJ2-5; D gene unclear. The length of the CDR3 is 10 residues. Trimming shortened V by 5 bases and J by 5 bases, and 6 bases separated the two germline ends. Germline lookup yields CDR1 DFQATT and CDR2 SNEGSKA (reference sequence). The CDR3: CSALAETQYF. In DNA form, the CDR3 reads TGCAGTGCTCTCGCGGAGACCCAGTACTTC.

The sample holds one count of this clonotype. The chain is built from TRBV29-1 and TRBJ1-1; no clear D gene. The CDR3 runs to 11 residues. Germline V CDR1 and CDR2: SQVTM, ANQGSEA. The V and J ends lost 5 bases and 6 bases respectively, with 10 bases between them. The CDR3 sequence: CSVSMGSEAFF. As DNA, the CDR3 is TGCAGCGTTTCAATGGGTTCTGAAGCTTTCTTT.

This clonotype was seen more than once but under ten times. A much larger clone lies a single base off, so this may be a read error. This chain connects TRBV7-2 to TRBJ2-1; 9 nucleotides agree with TRBD1. V shed 4 bases and J 8 bases; nucleotides not matched to a gene: 9. The germline V gene encodes CDR1 SGHTA and CDR2 FQGNSA. This CDR3 has 15 amino acids. CDR3 sequence (DNA): TGTGCCAGCAGCTCCCCGGACAGGGGATTCTATGAGCAGTTCTTC. Encoded protein: CASSSPDRGFYEQFF. The entire variable domain, with the rest obtained from reference TRBV7-2 and TRBJ2-1, is as follows: GAGVSQSPSNKVTEKGKDVELRCDPISGHTALYWYRQSLGQGLEFLIYFQGNSAPDKSGLPSDRFSAERTGGSVSTLTIQRTQQEDSAVYLCASSSPDRGFYEQFFGPGTRLTVL.

This clonotype was detected many times. V gene TRBV29-1 combines with J gene TRBJ2-5; 8 bases agree with TRBD1. Per germline, CDR1 SQVTM and CDR2 ANQGSEA. V was clipped by 0 bases and J by 1 base; unmatched bases: 10. This CDR3 contains 17 residues. This CDR3 is CSVEEGWGQGAQETQYF. CDR3 sequence (DNA): TGCAGCGTTGAAGAAGGATGGGGGCAGGGGGCCCAAGAGACCCAGTACTTC.

There are many counts of this clonotype. The chain uses TRBV18 and TRBJ2-1, with D maybe TRBD2 (6 bases). The CDR3 loop spans 16 amino acids. The germline V gene has CDR1 KGHSH and CDR2 LQKENI. Trimming cost V 0 bases and J 6 bases, with 15 bases left between them. CDR3 DNA sequence: TGTGCCAGCTCACCACCGGGCCGGGAGTTCACCAATGAGCAGTTCTTC. Its translation: CASSPPGREFTNEQFF.

This clonotype was seen at least ten times. The J gene is TRBJ2-5, the V gene TRBV24-1; 7 bases line up with TRBD2. V lost 4 bases to trimming and J lost 2 bases; unmatched junction nucleotides: 3. The V gene's germline CDR1 is KGHDR and CDR2 SFDVKD. This CDR3 comprises 14 residues. CDR3 region: CATSDWGGQETQYF. CDR3 DNA: TGTGCCACCAGTGACTGGGGGGGACAAGAGACCCAGTACTTC.

The table lists this clonotype with many counts. This chain connects TRBV6-1 to TRBJ1-2, with D perhaps matching TRBD1 (6 bases). The V end lost 7 bases, the J end lost 6 bases, and 21 bases lay between the germline ends. The germline CDR1 and CDR2 sequences are MNHNS and SASEGT. This CDR3 is 15 amino acids long. CDR3 bases: TGTGCCAGCAAAACGACAGGTTCGGGTTGGGATGGCTACACCTTC. Protein product: CASKTTGSGWDGYTF.

This clonotype has only a few counts. This chain uses TRBV6-6 with TRBJ2-3; tentative D call: TRBD2 (6 bases). CDR1 is MNHNY, CDR2 SVGAGI, per germline (reference sequence). Trimming removed 0 bases from V and 6 bases from J, with 13 bases in between. There are 15 residues in the CDR3. The CDR3 reads CASSYSTRGPDTQYF. DNA for the CDR3: TGTGCCAGCAGTTACTCGACTAGAGGGCCCGATACGCAGTATTTT.

This clonotype was recorded at least ten times. This chain joins TRBV19 and TRBJ2-1; D gene uncertain. The germline V and J ends were trimmed by 3 bases and 4 bases, with 16 bases remaining between them. The germline gives CDR1 LNHDA, CDR2 SQIVND (reference sequence). The CDR3 spans 16 residues. CDR3 DNA: TGTGCCAGTAGTATGACGGCCCCACCCCGATACAATGAGCAGTTCTTC. It yields the protein CASSMTAPPRYNEQFF.

This rearrangement joins TRBV3-1 to TRBJ2-3; D remains ambiguous. V was pared by 6 bases and J by 7 bases, with 8 bases between. The CDR3 runs 11 residues. Germline V lookup: CDR1 LGHDT, CDR2 YNNKEL (reference sequence). The CDR3 reads CASRREHTQYF. CDR3 nucleotide sequence: TGTGCCAGCAGAAGAGAACATACGCAGTATTTT.

Many counts were recorded for this clonotype. The rearrangement joins TRBV27 to TRBJ2-2; D is possibly TRBD2 (5 bases). The CDR3 runs 13 residues. Trimming took off 8 bases at V and 5 bases at J, with 12 bases between the two ends. Looked up from germline, CDR1 is MNHEY and CDR2 is SMNVEV (reference sequence). CDR3 protein: CASGELGTGELFF. CDR3 DNA: TGTGCCAGCGGGGAGTTGGGGACCGGGGAGCTGTTTTTT.

This clonotype was recorded many times. This chain joins TRBV20-1 and TRBJ2-5; 9 nucleotides align to TRBD1. The CDR3 runs 15 residues. J was trimmed by 4 bases and V by 1 base; bases with no gene match: 7. From germline, CDR1 is DFQATT and CDR2 SNEGSKA (reference sequence). In nucleotides, the CDR3 is TGCAGTGCTAGAGGCCTGGACAGGGGTAGAGAGACCCAGTACTTC. Translation: CSARGLDRGRETQYF.

In this sample, this clonotype turned up many times. This chain uses TRBV19 with TRBJ2-1; 7 nucleotides agree with TRBD2. V shed 5 bases and J 0 bases; nucleotides not matched to a gene: 4. Looked up from germline, CDR1 is LNHDA and CDR2 is SQIVND (reference sequence). This CDR3 region has 15 residues. CDR3 region: CASSLAGVSYNEQFF. The CDR3 bases are TGTGCCAGTAGTCTTGCGGGAGTCTCCTACAATGAGCAGTTCTTC.

This clonotype was detected only a few times. The chain employs TRBV12-3 or TRBV12-4 and TRBJ1-1; no firm D call. The length of the CDR3 is 11 residues. V lost 5 bases to trimming and J lost 8 bases, with 9 bases between them. In DNA form, the CDR3 reads TGTGCCAGCAGTCCACGAGGAGAAGCTTTCTTT. This translates into CASSPRGEAFF.

The CDR3 coding sequence is TGCGCCAGCAGCTTGGTGAGACAGGGGGCCAAAAACATTCAGTACTTC. It yields the protein CASSLVRQGAKNIQYF. The chain carries TRBV5-1 and TRBJ2-4, with 8 bases aligning to TRBD1. The CDR3 covers 16 residues. Per the germline V gene, CDR1 is SGHRS and CDR2 is YFSETQ. V lost 0 bases to trimming and J lost 1 base; unmatched junction nucleotides: 3.

This clonotype was seen many times. J is TRBJ2-1 and V is TRBV12-3 or TRBV12-4; 15 bases line up with TRBD2. Trimming removed 6 bases from V and 8 bases from J; junction bases left unmatched: 8. CDR3 size: 16 residues. This chain's CDR3 is CASRRGTSGRPDEQFF. CDR3 nucleotide sequence: TGTGCCAGCAGACGGGGGACTAGCGGGAGGCCCGATGAGCAGTTCTTC.

The table lists this clonotype with many counts. The J gene is TRBJ2-1, the V gene TRBV12-3 or TRBV12-4; 8 nucleotides match TRBD2. The CDR3 contains 14 residues. V shed 4 bases and J 4 bases; nucleotides not matched to a gene: 3. This CDR3 reads CASSSPSGYNEQFF. CDR3 DNA: TGTGCCAGCAGTTCCCCTAGCGGGTACAATGAGCAGTTCTTC.

The table lists this clonotype with many counts. This chain joins TRBV12-3 or TRBV12-4 and TRBJ2-1; D remains unclear. The V end was cut by 6 bases, the J end by 3 bases, with 15 bases between. The CDR3 is made up of 15 amino acids. The CDR3 loop is CASRVAESYYNEQFF. The DNA of the CDR3 is TGTGCCAGCAGGGTCGCAGAGAGTTACTACAATGAGCAGTTCTTC.

This clonotype has only a few counts. V usage is TRBV2 and J usage is TRBJ1-4; the D is unclear. The V gene's germline CDR1 is SNHLY and CDR2 FYNNEI. Trimming pared 7 bases from V and 8 bases from J, leaving 8 bases between. This CDR3 spans 11 amino acids. The CDR3 loop reads CASIEGEKLFF. CDR3 nucleotides: TGTGCCAGCATAGAGGGAGAAAAACTGTTTTTT. Using reference TRBV2 and TRBJ1-4 for the parts outside the CDR3, the full variable domain is EPEVTQTPSHQVTQMGQEVILRCVPISNHLYFYWYRQILGQKVEFLVSFYNNEISEKSEIFDDQFSVERPDGSNFTLKIRSTKLEDSAMYFCASIEGEKLFFGSGTQLSVL.

J is TRBJ2-2 and V is TRBV4-1; 12 bases map to TRBD2. CDR3 length: 15 residues. Germline CDR1 is MGHRA and CDR2 is YSYEKL. V was pared by 4 bases and J by 6 bases, with 3 bases of the junction left unmatched. CDR3: CASSLGLAGSGELFF. CDR3 sequence (DNA): TGCGCCAGCAGCCTCGGACTAGCGGGATCCGGGGAGCTGTTTTTT.

There are many counts of this clonotype. V usage is TRBV3-1 and J usage is TRBJ1-2; TRBD1 matches 7 bases. Germline CDR1 LGHDT, CDR2 YNNKEL (reference sequence). The junction had 7 bases not matched to a gene; V was cut back by 5 bases and J by 4 bases. This CDR3 comprises 14 residues. The CDR3 reads CASSVSGTAYGYTF. The CDR3 DNA sequence: TGTGCCAGCAGCGTCAGCGGGACAGCCTATGGCTACACCTTC. The full variable domain, completed using reference TRBV3-1 and TRBJ1-2, is DTAVSQTPKYLVTQMGNDKSIKCEQNLGHDTMYWYKQDSKKFLKIMFSYNNKELIINETVPNRFSPKSPDKAHLNLHINSLELGDSAVYFCASSVSGTAYGYTFGSGTRLTVV.

Many counts were recorded for this clonotype. The rearrangement joins TRBV5-5 to TRBJ2-5; 8 bases map to TRBD1. There are 14 residues in the CDR3. Germline lookup yields CDR1 SGHKS and CDR2 YYEKEE (reference sequence). V gave up 3 bases and J gave up 5 bases; unmatched junction bases: 6. CDR3 protein: CASSSTGEGETQYF. The CDR3, as DNA: TGTGCCAGCAGCTCGACAGGGGAAGGGGAGACCCAGTACTTC.